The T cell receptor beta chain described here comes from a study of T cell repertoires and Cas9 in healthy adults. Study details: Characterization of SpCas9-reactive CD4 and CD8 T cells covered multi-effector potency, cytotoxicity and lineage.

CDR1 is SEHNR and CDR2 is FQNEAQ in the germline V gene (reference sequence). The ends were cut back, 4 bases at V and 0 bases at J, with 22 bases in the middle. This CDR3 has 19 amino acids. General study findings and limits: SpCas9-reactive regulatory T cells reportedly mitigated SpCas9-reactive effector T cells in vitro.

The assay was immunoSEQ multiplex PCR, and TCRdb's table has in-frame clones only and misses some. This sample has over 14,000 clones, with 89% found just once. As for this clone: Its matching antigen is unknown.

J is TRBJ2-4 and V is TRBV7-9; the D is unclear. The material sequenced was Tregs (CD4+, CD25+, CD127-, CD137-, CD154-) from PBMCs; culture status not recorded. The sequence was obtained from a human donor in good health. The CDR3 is CASSWAPWLTAQAKNIQYF. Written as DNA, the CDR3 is TGTGCCAGCAGCTGGGCCCCGTGGTTGACGGCACAAGCCAAAAACATTCAGTACTTC.